The 6 T cell receptor beta chains in this list originate from one sample, sequenced in a study of OX40 agonist ivuxolimab in advanced cancers. Libraries were prepared by immunoSEQ multiplex PCR; TCRdb keeps only in-frame clonotypes and omits some of them. The table has 70,000 or so clones, roughly nine tenths seen once. This sample comprised CD4+ or CD8+ T cells sorted from blood, obtained in a trial of the OX40 agonist ivuxolimab. The receptors here all came from an adult with an advanced solid tumor such as melanoma, head and neck, liver or kidney cancer.

The chain joins TRBV13 to TRBJ2-7; the D gene could be TRBD1 or TRBD2 (5 bases each). Germline V gives CDR1 PRHDT, CDR2 FYEKMQ (reference sequence). The CDR3 spans 14 residues. Deletions cut 4 bases from V and 2 bases from J, with 12 bases between. In DNA, the CDR3 is TGTGCCAGCAGCTCCCCCGGGGACCCCTACGAGCAGTACTTC. This translates into CASSSPGDPYEQYF.

Only one count was recorded for this clone. The rearrangement uses TRBV5-6 and TRBJ2-7; D unresolved. This CDR3 is 13 amino acids long. Germline V gene lookup returns CDR1 SGHDT and CDR2 YYEEEE. Trimming removed 0 bases from V and 4 bases from J, with 8 bases in between. CDR3 protein: CASSLVSDYEQYF. CDR3 nucleotides: TGTGCCAGCAGCTTGGTCTCCGATTACGAGCAGTACTTC.

The V gene is TRBV11-2, the J gene TRBJ2-1; maybe TRBD2 (7 bases). Trimming shortened V by 4 bases and J by 7 bases, and 20 bases separated the two germline ends. Germline CDR1 reads SGHAT; CDR2 reads FQNNGV. The CDR3 consists of 16 residues. CDR3 sequence (DNA): TGTGCCAGCAGCTCTGGGGGCGGGGGAATAAGAAATGAGCAGTTCTTC. Protein sequence: CASSSGGGGIRNEQFF.

The chain uses TRBV7-2 and TRBJ2-7; TRBD1 agrees at 10 bases. CDR3 length: 15 amino acids. Trimming cost V 1 base and J 2 bases; bases outside gene matches: 2. Germline V gene lookup returns CDR1 SGHTA and CDR2 FQGNSA. The CDR3 here is CASSLGTGGTYEQYF. Here the CDR3 DNA reads TGTGCCAGCAGCTTAGGGACAGGGGGGACCTACGAGCAGTACTTC.

The V and J genes are TRBV7-6 and TRBJ2-1; D might be TRBD1 (5 bases). The CDR3 is 16 residues long. Trimming cost V 1 base and J 6 bases, with 16 bases left between them. The germline CDR1 and CDR2 sequences are SGHVS and FNYEAQ. The CDR3 reads CASSLVTAGQGNEQFF. The CDR3 region has the DNA TGTGCCAGCAGCTTAGTGACGGCCGGCCAGGGCAATGAGCAGTTCTTC.

The chain carries TRBV6-6 and TRBJ2-7, with 7 bases lining up with TRBD1. Losses at the gene ends were 2 bases for V and 7 bases for J; bases not matched to a gene: 8. Germline CDR1 is MNHNY and CDR2 is SVGAGI (reference sequence). The CDR3 sequence is 14 residues long. The CDR3 DNA reads TGTGCCAGCAGTTACCCCGGACAGGTGGAGGAGCAGTACTTC. Protein sequence: CASSYPGQVEEQYF.